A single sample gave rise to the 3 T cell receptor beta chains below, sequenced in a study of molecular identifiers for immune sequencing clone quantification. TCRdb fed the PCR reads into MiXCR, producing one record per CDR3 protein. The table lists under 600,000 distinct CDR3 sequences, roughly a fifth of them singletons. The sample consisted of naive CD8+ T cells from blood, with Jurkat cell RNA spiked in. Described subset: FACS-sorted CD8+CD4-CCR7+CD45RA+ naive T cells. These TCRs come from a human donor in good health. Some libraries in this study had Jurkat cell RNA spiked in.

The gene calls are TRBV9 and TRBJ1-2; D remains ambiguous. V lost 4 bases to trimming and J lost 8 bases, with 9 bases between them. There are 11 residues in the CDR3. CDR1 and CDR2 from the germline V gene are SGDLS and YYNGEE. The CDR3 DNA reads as TGTGCCAGCAGCCCCGGCTCCGGCTACACCTTC. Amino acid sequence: CASSPGSGYTF. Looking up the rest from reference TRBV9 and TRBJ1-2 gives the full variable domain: DSGVTQTPKHLITATGQRVTLRCSPRSGDLSVYWYQQSLDQGLQFLIQYYNGEERAKGNILERFSAQQFPDLHSELNLSSLELGDSALYFCASSPGSGYTFGSGTRLTVV.

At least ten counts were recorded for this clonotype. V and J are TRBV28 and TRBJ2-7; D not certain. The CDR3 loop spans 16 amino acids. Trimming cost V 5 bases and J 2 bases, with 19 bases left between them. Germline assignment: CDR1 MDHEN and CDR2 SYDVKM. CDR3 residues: CASSTLRAPQTYEQYF. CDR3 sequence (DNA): TGTGCCAGCAGTACCCTACGGGCCCCACAAACCTACGAGCAGTACTTC.

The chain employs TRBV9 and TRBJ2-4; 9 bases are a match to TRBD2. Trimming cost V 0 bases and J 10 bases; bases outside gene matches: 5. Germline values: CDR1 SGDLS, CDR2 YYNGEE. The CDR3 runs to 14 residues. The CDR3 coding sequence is TGTGCCAGCAGCGTAGAGCAGCGGGGGGCGATTCAGTACTTC. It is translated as CASSVEQRGAIQYF.